A selection of T cell receptor beta chains follows, all from one sample in a study of T cells in Graves' hyperthyroidism and ophthalmopathy. TCRdb independently ran MiXCR on the multiplex PCR reads; one entry per CDR3 protein. The sample has around 490,000 distinct CDR3 sequences, 15% to 20% seen once. The sample consisted of blood. These TCRs come from a man aged 35 to 55 with Graves' ophthalmopathy. The CDR3 runs from the conserved cysteine through the conserved F or W. Size values are once, few and many counts, or a class for expanded clones, and some rows have none.

j_call clone_size v_call cdr3_aa
TRBJ1-2 . TRBV7-9 CASNKQGDYGYTF
TRBJ2-3 many TRBV6-5 CASSYSVTGATDTQYF
TRBJ2-3 . TRBV9 CASSVAGRPTDTQYF
TRBJ2-5 few TRBV3-1 CASSPGPSGGETQYF
TRBJ2-2 many TRBV5-1 CASSLGLAGGTGELFF
TRBJ2-1 few TRBV27 CASTKGGIGEQFF
TRBJ1-1 many TRBV6-2/TRBV6-3 CASSYRLFDTEAFF
TRBJ2-2 few TRBV20-1 CSANPLAGHTGELFF
TRBJ2-7 . TRBV2 CASRGPGEQYF
TRBJ1-6 few TRBV7-8 CASSLLPGPSFGSPLHF
TRBJ2-2 . TRBV3-1 CASSQAPGAGELNTGELFF
TRBJ2-3 . TRBV14 CASSQDRTGHTDTQYF
TRBJ2-2 few TRBV6-1 CASSEPSTRRGELFF
TRBJ1-5 many TRBV7-3 CASSLIAGQPQHF
TRBJ1-5 . TRBV2 CASSRVLGNQPQHF
TRBJ2-4 . TRBV5-6 CASSLLGLAGGENIQYF